Each of the 20 T cell receptor beta chains below was sequenced from the same sample in a study of blood T cells in healthy people across ages. It was with a sample-barcoded 5' primer and a J-beta primer mix that a second PCR of about 6 to 12 cycles was run. TCRdb ran MiXCR on the 5' RACE reads and lists one entry per CDR3 protein. The data hold some 640,000 distinct CDR3 sequences, with 45% to 50% observed a single time. The specimen was blood. The receptor source for this set is an older woman in good health.

The chain joins TRBV4-3 to TRBJ2-3; no clear D. Trimming left V 0 bases short and J 2 bases short, with 12 bases between. The germline V gene has CDR1 LGHNA and CDR2 YSLEER. This CDR3 has 16 amino acids. CDR3 in DNA: TGCGCCAGCAGCCAAGACTTAGAACATTTCACAGATACGCAGTATTTT. Protein: CASSQDLEHFTDTQYF.

This chain joins TRBV7-9 and TRBJ1-1, with D unclear. Trimming stripped 4 bases from V and 2 bases from J, with 8 bases between. The CDR3 length is 13 residues. Germline CDR1 is SEHNR and CDR2 is FQNEAQ (reference sequence). CDR3 sequence (DNA): TGTGCCAGCAGCTCCTCAGGTAACACTGAAGCTTTCTTT. It codes for CASSSSGNTEAFF.

Comments on this clonotype: A much larger clone is a single base away; this may be a read error. The chain couples TRBV5-1 to TRBJ2-7, with unresolved D. This CDR3 is built from 13 residues. The germline CDR1 and CDR2 sequences are SGHRS and YFSETQ. CDR3: CASSLNRFSERYF. The CDR3 DNA sequence: TGCGCCAGCAGCTTGAACCGTTTCTCCGAGCGGTACTTC.

V usage is TRBV5-1 and J usage is TRBJ2-6, with 8 bases lining up with TRBD1. Trimming removed 4 bases from V and 0 bases from J; junction bases left unmatched: 6. The CDR3 has 17 amino acids. CDR1 is SGHRS and CDR2 is YFSETQ in the germline V gene. The CDR3 reads CASSIDRGGSGANVLTF. The CDR3 nucleotides read TGCGCCAGCAGCATCGACAGGGGCGGCTCTGGGGCCAACGTCCTGACTTTC.

This clonotype occurred a few times. This sequence joins TRBV7-9 and TRBJ2-5; D possibly matches TRBD1 or TRBD2 (6 bases each). The last part of the DNA fits TRBJ2-7 better; the J call may be wrong. The CDR3 consists of 15 residues. CDR1 is SEHNR and CDR2 is FQNEAQ in the germline V gene (reference sequence). The CDR3 protein is CASSLALGGSGEQYF. The DNA of the CDR3 is TGTGCCAGCAGCTTAGCGCTGGGGGGCTCGGGCGAGCAGTACTTC.

The rearrangement links TRBV5-1 to TRBJ2-1; D may match TRBD1 or TRBD2 (5 bases each). The CDR3 covers 13 residues. Trimming took 4 bases from V and 7 from J, leaving 12 bases between them. Germline V gene sequence: CDR1 SGHRS, CDR2 YFSETQ. The CDR3 here is CASSLGPMNEQFF. CDR3 in DNA: TGCGCCAGCAGCCTGGGACCTATGAATGAGCAGTTCTTC.

This clonotype occurred a few times. One junction end does not reproduce the germline sequence, and a read error may be involved. V is TRBV7-7 and J is TRBJ2-1; the D gene is possibly TRBD2 (5 bases). Germline lookup yields CDR1 SSHAT and CDR2 FNYEAQ (reference sequence). CDR3 length: 15 amino acids. The CDR3 coding sequence is TGTGCTAGCAGCTTAGCCCCGGAACGAGCGGATGAGCAGTTCTTC. This encodes CASSLAPERADEQFF.

The chain has TRBV7-2 and TRBJ2-3; 9 bases fit TRBD1. Germline values: CDR1 SGHTA, CDR2 FQGNSA. The length of the CDR3 is 15 residues. V was clipped by 6 bases and J by 4 bases; unmatched bases: 8. The CDR3, as DNA: TGTGCCAGCAGGAACCGGGACAGGGCATCAGATACGCAGTATTTT. Residues: CASRNRDRASDTQYF.

In its sample, this clonotype was seen a few times. V usage is TRBV2 and J usage is TRBJ2-1; D is perhaps TRBD2 (5 bases). Trimming cost V 5 bases and J 8 bases, with 13 bases left between them. Germline V gene data show CDR1 as SNHLY and CDR2 as FYNNEI. The CDR3 contains 13 residues. The CDR3 DNA follows: TGTGCCAGCAGTATATCACGGGGAGATGAGCAGTTCTTC. Translating it yields CASSISRGDEQFF.

The chain uses TRBV5-5 and TRBJ1-4; 7 bases agree with TRBD1. Germline-derived CDR1 and CDR2 are SGHKS and YYEKEE (reference sequence). This CDR3 is 16 amino acids long. The trim removed 6 bases at V and 8 bases at J, leaving 16 bases unmatched. As DNA, the CDR3 is TGTGCCAGCAACCCTACGACGGGGCAGGGGGGAGAAAAACTGTTTTTT. It is translated as CASNPTTGQGGEKLFF.

V usage is TRBV28 and J usage is TRBJ2-1, with TRBD1 identical over 9 bases. Per the germline V gene, CDR1 is MDHEN and CDR2 is SYDVKM. J gave up 7 bases and V 7 bases, and 11 bases lay outside the gene matches. The CDR3 length is 15 residues. The CDR3 spells CASKGTGRGRNEQFF. CDR3 coding DNA: TGTGCCAGCAAAGGGACAGGGAGAGGTAGGAATGAGCAGTTCTTC.

V and J are TRBV29-1 and TRBJ2-2; D tentatively fits TRBD1 or TRBD2 (6 bases each). V was clipped by 6 bases and J by 6 bases, with 20 bases between them. The CDR3 extends over 15 amino acids. Germline V gives CDR1 SQVTM, CDR2 ANQGSEA. The CDR3 loop reads CSVRTDGGGAGELFF. The CDR3 nucleotides read TGCAGCGTGCGGACAGACGGGGGAGGAGCCGGGGAGCTGTTTTTT.

The V gene is TRBV20-1, the J gene TRBJ2-5; no clear D. Germline V gene lookup returns CDR1 DFQATT and CDR2 SNEGSKA (reference sequence). The CDR3 spans 13 residues. The V and J ends lost 1 base and 4 bases respectively, with 10 bases between them. Written as DNA, the CDR3 is TGCAGTGCTAGAGGACGTATGGGAGAGACCCAGTACTTC. It codes for CSARGRMGETQYF.

V gene TRBV7-9 combines with J gene TRBJ1-2; possible D gene TRBD1, 5 bases. V was shortened by 5 bases and J by 5 bases, with 15 bases between the two germline ends. The CDR3 covers 14 residues. From germline, CDR1 is SEHNR and CDR2 FQNEAQ (reference sequence). The CDR3 DNA follows: TGTGCCAGCAGCCACTCCAGGGACGGGTATGGCTACACCTTC. Translated, it gives CASSHSRDGYGYTF.

This clonotype was observed at least ten times. A junction boundary mismatches the germline segment, possibly from a read error. The chain joins TRBV2 to TRBJ2-5; D not certain. Germline-derived CDR1 and CDR2 are SNHLY and FYNNEI. There are 11 residues in the CDR3. CDR3: CASSKGETQYF. CDR3 nucleotide sequence: TGCGCCAGCAGTAAAGGGGAGACCCAGTACTTC.

CDR3 bases: TGTGCCACCCCGGGTAGCGGGACCTACAATGAGCAGTTCTTC. It yields the protein CATPGSGTYNEQFF. The V and J genes are TRBV7-9 and TRBJ2-1, with TRBD2 matching over 8 bases. The CDR3 has 14 residues. The germline gives CDR1 SEHNR, CDR2 FQNEAQ (reference sequence). V lost 10 bases and J lost 2; bases outside the gene matches: 7.

In DNA form, the CDR3 reads TGTGCCAGCAGTTACTCGGTCGACAGGCGCTTTTCCTACGAGCAGTACTTC. This sequence encodes CASSYSVDRRFSYEQYF. V gene TRBV6-5 combines with J gene TRBJ2-7; D may be TRBD1 (6 bases). The germline gives CDR1 MNHEY, CDR2 SVGAGI. There are 17 residues in the CDR3. Trimming removed 0 bases at V and 1 base at J, with 16 bases between.

This chain uses TRBV6-2 or TRBV6-3 with TRBJ2-7; D is perhaps TRBD1 (6 bases). The CDR3 totals 15 residues. V was trimmed by 7 bases and J by 5 bases, leaving 21 bases between them. The germline CDR1 and CDR2 sequences are MNHEY and SVGEGT. CDR3 residues: CASIPGTDRLHEQYF. Here the CDR3 DNA reads TGTGCCAGCATCCCAGGAACCGACAGGCTCCACGAGCAGTACTTC.

This chain uses TRBV5-1 with TRBJ1-2; a weak D match, TRBD1 (5 bases). Germline CDR1 reads SGHRS; CDR2 reads YFSETQ. This CDR3 is 12 amino acids long. Trimming stripped 4 bases from V and 6 bases from J, with 10 bases between. The CDR3 nucleotides are TGCGCCAGCAGCCTGGTAGGGGATGGCTACACCTTC. Translating it yields CASSLVGDGYTF.

This chain connects TRBV4-2 to TRBJ2-1; possible D gene TRBD2, 6 bases. The germline V gene has CDR1 LGHNA and CDR2 YNFKEQ. This CDR3 comprises 17 residues. V shed 5 bases and J shed 0 bases, with 17 bases lying between them. The DNA of the CDR3 is TGTGCCAGCAGCTCCCCCGGAGGGGCCAGCTCCTACAATGAGCAGTTCTTC. This translates into CASSSPGGASSYNEQFF.